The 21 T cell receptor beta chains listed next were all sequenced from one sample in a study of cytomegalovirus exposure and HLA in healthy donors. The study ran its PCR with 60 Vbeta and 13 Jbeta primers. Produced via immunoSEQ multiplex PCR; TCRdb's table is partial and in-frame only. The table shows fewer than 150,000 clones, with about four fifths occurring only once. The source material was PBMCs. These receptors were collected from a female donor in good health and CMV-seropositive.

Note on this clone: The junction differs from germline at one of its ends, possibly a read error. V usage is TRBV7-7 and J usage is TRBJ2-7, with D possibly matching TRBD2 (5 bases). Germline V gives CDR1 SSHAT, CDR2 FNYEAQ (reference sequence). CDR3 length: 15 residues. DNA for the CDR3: TGTGCTAGCAGCTTAATGATAGGGAGCTCCTACGAGCAGTACTTC. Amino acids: CASSLMIGSSYEQYF.

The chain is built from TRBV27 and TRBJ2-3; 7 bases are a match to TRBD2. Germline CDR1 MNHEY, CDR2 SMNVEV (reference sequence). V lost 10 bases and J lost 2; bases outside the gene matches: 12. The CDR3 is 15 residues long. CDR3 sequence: CATSSGGGYTDTQYF. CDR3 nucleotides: TGTGCCACCTCCTCGGGCGGGGGATACACAGATACGCAGTATTTT.

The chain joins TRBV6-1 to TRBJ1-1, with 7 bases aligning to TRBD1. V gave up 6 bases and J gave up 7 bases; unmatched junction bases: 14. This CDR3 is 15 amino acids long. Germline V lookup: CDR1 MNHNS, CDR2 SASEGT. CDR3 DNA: TGTGCCAGCAGCGGAAATTGGGGACAGAGACATGAAGCTTTCTTT. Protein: CASSGNWGQRHEAFF.

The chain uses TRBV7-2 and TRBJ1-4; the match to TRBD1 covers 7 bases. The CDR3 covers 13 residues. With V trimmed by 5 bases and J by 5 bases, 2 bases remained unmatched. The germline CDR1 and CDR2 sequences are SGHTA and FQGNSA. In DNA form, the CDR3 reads TGTGCCAGCAGCCCGGGACAGAATGAAAAACTGTTTTTT. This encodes CASSPGQNEKLFF.

This CDR3 reads CASSLLSSQETQYF. CDR3 nucleotides: TGTGCCAGCAGCTTACTCAGTTCTCAAGAGACCCAGTACTTC. The gene calls are TRBV7-9 and TRBJ2-5; no definite D call. CDR3 length: 14 residues. Germline V CDR1 and CDR2: SEHNR, FQNEAQ (reference sequence). V was cut by 2 bases and J by 2 bases, with 9 bases left in between. Combining the CDR3 with reference TRBV7-9 and TRBJ2-5 gives the whole variable domain DTGVSQNPRHKITKRGQNVTFRCDPISEHNRLYWYRQTLGQGPEFLTYFQNEAQLEKSRLLSDRFSAERPKGSFSTLEIQRTEQGDSAMYLCASSLLSSQETQYFGPGTRLLVL.

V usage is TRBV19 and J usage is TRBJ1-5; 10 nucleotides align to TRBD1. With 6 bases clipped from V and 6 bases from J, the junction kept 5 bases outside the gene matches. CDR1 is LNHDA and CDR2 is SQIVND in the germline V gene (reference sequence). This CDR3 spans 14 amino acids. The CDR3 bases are TGTGCCAGTAGCCGGGACAGGGGCACTCAGCCCCAGCATTTT. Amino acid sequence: CASSRDRGTQPQHF.

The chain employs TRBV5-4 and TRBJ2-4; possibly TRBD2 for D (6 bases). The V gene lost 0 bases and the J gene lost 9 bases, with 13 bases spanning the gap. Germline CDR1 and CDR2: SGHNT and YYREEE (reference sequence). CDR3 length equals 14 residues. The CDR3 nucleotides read TGTGCCAGCAGCTTGGGGAGGGAAAGAGGCATTCAGTACTTC. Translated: CASSLGRERGIQYF. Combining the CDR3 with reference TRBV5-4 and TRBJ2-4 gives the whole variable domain ETGVTQSPTHLIKTRGQQVTLRCSSQSGHNTVSWYQQALGQGPQFIFQYYREEENGRGNFPPRFSGLQFPNYSSELNVNALELDDSALYLCASSLGRERGIQYFGAGTRLSVL.

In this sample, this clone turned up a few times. The CDR3 is CASSDSPGTGHYGYTF. As DNA, the CDR3 is TGTGCCAGCAGTGATTCCCCAGGGACAGGCCACTATGGCTACACCTTC. The V gene is TRBV6-1, the J gene TRBJ1-2; TRBD1 matches 8 bases. The CDR3 spans 16 residues. Looked up from germline, CDR1 is MNHNS and CDR2 is SASEGT. V gave up 3 bases and J gave up 3 bases; unmatched junction bases: 9.

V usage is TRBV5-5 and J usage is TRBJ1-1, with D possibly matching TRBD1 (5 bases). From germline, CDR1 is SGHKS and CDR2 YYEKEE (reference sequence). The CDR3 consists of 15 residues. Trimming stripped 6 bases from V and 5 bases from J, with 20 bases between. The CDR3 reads CASTSRDSRRTEAFF. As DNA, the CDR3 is TGTGCCAGCACTAGCCGGGACTCCCGACGTACTGAAGCTTTCTTT.

CDR3 DNA sequence: TGTGCCAGCAGGTCTTCAGGCACAGATACGCAGTATTTT. Translated, it gives CASRSSGTDTQYF. The chain employs TRBV27 and TRBJ2-3; D is unresolved. Germline assignment: CDR1 MNHEY and CDR2 SMNVEV (reference sequence). CDR3 length equals 13 residues. V lost 6 bases to trimming and J lost 1 base, with 8 bases between them.

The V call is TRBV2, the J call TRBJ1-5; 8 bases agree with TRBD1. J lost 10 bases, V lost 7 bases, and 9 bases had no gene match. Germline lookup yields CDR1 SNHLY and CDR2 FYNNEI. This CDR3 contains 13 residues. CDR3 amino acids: CASTVTGEGPQHF. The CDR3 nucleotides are TGTGCCAGCACCGTGACAGGGGAGGGACCCCAGCATTTT.

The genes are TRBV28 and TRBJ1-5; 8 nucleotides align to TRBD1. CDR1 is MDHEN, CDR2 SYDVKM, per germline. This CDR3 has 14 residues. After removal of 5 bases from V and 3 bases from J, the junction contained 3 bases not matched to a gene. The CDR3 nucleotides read TGTGCCAGCAGTCCGGGACAGGTCAATCAGCCCCAGCATTTT. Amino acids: CASSPGQVNQPQHF.

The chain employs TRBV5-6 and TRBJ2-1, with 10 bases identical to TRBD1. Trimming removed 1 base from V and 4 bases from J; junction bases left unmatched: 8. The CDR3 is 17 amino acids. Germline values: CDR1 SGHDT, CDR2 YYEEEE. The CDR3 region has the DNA TGTGCCAGCAGCTTGATCCCCGGGACAGGGGAATACAATGAGCAGTTCTTC. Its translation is CASSLIPGTGEYNEQFF.

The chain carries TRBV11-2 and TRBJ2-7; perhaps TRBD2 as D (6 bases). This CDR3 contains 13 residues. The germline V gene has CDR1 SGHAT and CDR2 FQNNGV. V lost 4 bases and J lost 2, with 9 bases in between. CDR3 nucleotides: TGTGCCAGCAGCTCGGGACTGACCTACGAGCAGTACTTC. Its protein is CASSSGLTYEQYF.

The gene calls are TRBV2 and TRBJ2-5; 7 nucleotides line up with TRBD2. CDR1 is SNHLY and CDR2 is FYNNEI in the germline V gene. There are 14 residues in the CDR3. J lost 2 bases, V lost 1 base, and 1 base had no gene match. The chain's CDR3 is CASSEGTRQETQYF. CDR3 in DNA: TGTGCCAGCAGTGAAGGGACTAGGCAAGAGACCCAGTACTTC.

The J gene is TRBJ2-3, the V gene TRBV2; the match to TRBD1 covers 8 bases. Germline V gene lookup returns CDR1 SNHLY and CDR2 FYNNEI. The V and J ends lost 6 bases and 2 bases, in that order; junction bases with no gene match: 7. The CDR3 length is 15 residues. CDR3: CASRPDRAFTDTQYF. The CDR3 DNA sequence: TGTGCCAGCAGGCCGGACAGGGCCTTCACAGATACGCAGTATTTT.

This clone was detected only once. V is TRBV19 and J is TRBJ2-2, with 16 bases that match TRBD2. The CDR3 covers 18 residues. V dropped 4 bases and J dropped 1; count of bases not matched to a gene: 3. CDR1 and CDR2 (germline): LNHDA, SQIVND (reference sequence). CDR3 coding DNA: TGTGCCAGTAGTAGGGGACTAGCGGGGGGGATGAACACCGGGGAGCTGTTTTTT. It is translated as CASSRGLAGGMNTGELFF. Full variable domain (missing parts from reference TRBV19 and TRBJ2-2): DGGITQSPKYLFRKEGQNVTLSCEQNLNHDAMYWYRQDPGQGLRLIYYSQIVNDFQKGDIAEGYSVSREKKESFPLTVTSAQKNPTAFYLCASSRGLAGGMNTGELFFGEGSRLTVL.

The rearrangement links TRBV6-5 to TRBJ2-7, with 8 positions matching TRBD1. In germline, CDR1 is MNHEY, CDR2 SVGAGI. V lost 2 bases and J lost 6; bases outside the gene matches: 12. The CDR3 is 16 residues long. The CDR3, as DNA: TGTGCCAGCAGTTACACCCGACAGGGGCTCTTGGGCGAGCAGTACTTC. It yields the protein CASSYTRQGLLGEQYF.

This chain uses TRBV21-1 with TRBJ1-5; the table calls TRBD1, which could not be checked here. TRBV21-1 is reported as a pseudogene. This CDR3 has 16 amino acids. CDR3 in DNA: TGTGCCAGCAGTTACAGCCACCACAATAGCAATCAGCCCCAGCATTTT. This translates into CASSYSHHNSNQPQHF.

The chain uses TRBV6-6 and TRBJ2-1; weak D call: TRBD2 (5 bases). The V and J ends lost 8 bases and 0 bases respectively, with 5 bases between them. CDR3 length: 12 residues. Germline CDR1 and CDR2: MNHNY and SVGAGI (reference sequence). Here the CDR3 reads CASGSSYNEQFF. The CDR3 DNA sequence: TGTGCCAGCGGGAGCTCCTACAATGAGCAGTTCTTC.

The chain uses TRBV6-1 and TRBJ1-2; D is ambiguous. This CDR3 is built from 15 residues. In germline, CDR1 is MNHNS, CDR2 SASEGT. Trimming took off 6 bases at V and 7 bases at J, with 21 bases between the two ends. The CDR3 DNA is TGTGCCAGCAGCCCCGGGTTTAGGCAGTTAGCTGGCTACACCTTC. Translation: CASSPGFRQLAGYTF.